The clone carrying this TCR beta chain was picked up many times. Its antigen is not known. These data belong to a study of CD8 T cells in ankylosing spondylitis. Preparation of TCR beta libraries was done by quantitative 5'-RACE with molecular barcodes. TCRdb processed the 5' RACE reads anew with MiXCR; each CDR3 protein has one entry. This table holds 500,000 or so distinct CDR3 sequences, about 5.4% found once. The CDR3 runs 15 residues. The junction had 6 bases not matched to a gene; V was cut back by 4 bases and J by 5 bases. Germline CDR1 SGHAT, CDR2 FQNNGV. General study results and limits: For ankylosing spondylitis blood, a TCR beta motif of several highly homologous variants appeared characteristic. Previous work reported some of these motif variants in the synovial fluid and blood of reactive arthritis.

Sequencing used blood, either unsorted or a sorted T cell fraction (not recorded which). The V and J genes are TRBV11-2 and TRBJ2-2, with 8 bases fitting TRBD1. The source of this sequence is a male donor with ankylosing spondylitis. The CDR3 region is CASSSRQGWTGELFF. In nucleotides, the CDR3 is TGTGCCAGCAGCTCTCGACAGGGGTGGACCGGGGAGCTGTTTTTT.